This TCR beta chain was recorded in a study of metastatic and nonmetastatic thyroid tumors. Study-wide context: The comparison covered peripheral blood and tumor or nodule tissue in malignant and benign thyroid patients. General study results and limits: Malignant thyroid tumors reportedly had TCR beta diversity that was significantly higher than in benign nodules, in blood and tumor.

This clone was observed many times. Antigen unknown. Thyroid surgery had not been preceded by any treatment in any patient. CDR1 LGHDT and CDR2 YNNKEL come from the germline V gene (reference sequence). The CDR3 has 16 residues. The junction had 7 bases not matched to a gene; V was cut back by 5 bases and J by 1 base. Original methodology: It was from CDR3 differences across clinicopathological groups that a distant-metastasis classifier for papillary thyroid cancer was built. TCRdb reassembled clones from the PCR reads with MiXCR. None of the V and J calls come from the authors' own analysis; TCRdb made them. The sample carries approximately 32,000 clones, approximately 15% recorded once.

The chain recombines TRBV3-1 with TRBJ2-3, with 9 bases that match TRBD2. The sequenced material came from blood. The TCR sequence derives from a male donor with papillary thyroid cancer or a benign thyroid nodule (not recorded which). Some clones in this sample may be carry-over from other donors' samples. The CDR3 DNA reads TGTGCCAGCAGCGCCAGGTGGACTAGCGGCACAGATACGCAGTATTTT. This encodes CASSARWTSGTDTQYF.